Below are 22 T cell receptor beta chains sequenced from a single sample in a study of blood T cell repertoires in COVID-19. Clones were sequenced by immunoSEQ multiplex PCR, and TCRdb holds only the in-frame ones, with some missing. The data contain 60,000 to 90,000 clones, 84% of them seen just once; the ten biggest clones take up around 3.3%. Sequenced material: peripheral blood. The receptor source for this set is a man aged 45-60 years with acute or convalescent COVID-19.

Concerning this clone: The sample carries other DNA sequences with the same CDR3. V usage is TRBV7-6 and J usage is TRBJ1-5; D possibly corresponds to TRBD1 (6 bases). The V gene lost 1 base and the J gene lost 4 bases, with 11 bases spanning the gap. CDR1 and CDR2 from the germline V gene are SGHVS and FNYEAQ. The CDR3 length is 15 residues. For the CDR3, the DNA is TGTGCCAGCAGCTTAGAACAGGGTCGGAATCAGCCCCAGCATTTT. Its translation is CASSLEQGRNQPQHF.

This clone has more than one count but fewer than ten. The chain carries TRBV20-1 and TRBJ2-1, with TRBD1 identical over 7 bases. This CDR3 is built from 13 residues. Germline values: CDR1 DFQATT, CDR2 SNEGSKA (reference sequence). The ends lost 3 bases at V and 6 bases at J; junction bases unmatched: 5. CDR3 residues: CSASPGTVNEQFF. In DNA, the CDR3 is TGCAGTGCTAGTCCCGGGACAGTCAATGAGCAGTTCTTC.

V is TRBV5-1 and J is TRBJ1-1, with 9 positions matching TRBD1. The CDR3 spans 16 residues. CDR1 is SGHRS, CDR2 YFSETQ, per germline. The J segment lost 3 bases and the V segment lost 0 bases, leaving 6 bases of the junction unmatched. CDR3 sequence reads: CASSLGTGAGDTEAFF. CDR3 nucleotides: TGCGCCAGCAGCTTGGGGACAGGGGCTGGGGACACTGAAGCTTTCTTT.

The chain recombines TRBV9 with TRBJ2-1; 7 nucleotides agree with TRBD2. CDR1 is SGDLS and CDR2 is YYNGEE in the germline V gene. The CDR3 consists of 16 residues. The junction had 7 bases not matched to a gene; V was cut back by 4 bases and J by 0 bases. CDR3 in amino acids: CASSPSGGLSYNEQFF. DNA of the CDR3: TGTGCCAGCAGCCCCTCGGGGGGTCTCTCCTACAATGAGCAGTTCTTC.

The V and J genes are TRBV5-1 and TRBJ1-3, with D unclear. This CDR3 has 14 amino acids. Germline V gene data show CDR1 as SGHRS and CDR2 as YFSETQ. Trimming left V 0 bases short and J 3 bases short, with 7 bases between. CDR3 coding DNA: TGCGCCAGCAGCTTGGACAAGATTGGAAACACCATATATTTT. This codes for CASSLDKIGNTIYF.

The CDR3 nucleotides read TGTGCCAGTAGACAGGTTAGCGCCAAAAACATTCAGTACTTC. This translates into CASRQVSAKNIQYF. The chain employs TRBV28 and TRBJ2-4; D perhaps matches TRBD1 (6 bases). The germline V and J ends were trimmed by 9 bases and 1 base, with 13 bases remaining between them. This CDR3 has 14 amino acids. The germline gives CDR1 MDHEN, CDR2 SYDVKM.

V and J are TRBV7-9 and TRBJ2-1; 9 positions match TRBD2. Germline CDR1 SEHNR, CDR2 FQNEAQ (reference sequence). V was pared by 1 base and J by 12 bases, with 7 bases of the junction left unmatched. The CDR3 totals 14 residues. CDR3 sequence: CASSLVASAGGQFF. For the CDR3, the DNA is TGTGCCAGCAGCTTAGTGGCTTCAGCGGGGGGGCAGTTCTTC.

V and J are TRBV6-2 or TRBV6-3 and TRBJ2-7, with D perhaps TRBD2 (5 bases). Trimming took off 5 bases at V and 4 bases at J, with 12 bases between the two ends. Per germline, CDR1 MNHEY and CDR2 SVGEGT. This CDR3 is 13 amino acids long. CDR3 residues: CASSLSDYYEQYF. The CDR3 coding sequence is TGTGCCAGCAGTCTCTCAGACTATTACGAGCAGTACTTC.

The rearrangement uses TRBV6-5 and TRBJ1-1; D is perhaps TRBD1 (5 bases). The CDR3 loop spans 13 amino acids. CDR1 and CDR2 from the germline V gene are MNHEY and SVGAGI. V was pared by 2 bases and J by 10 bases, with 14 bases between. The CDR3 bases are TGTGCCAGCAGTTACGGGGCAGGGCGGGGAGCTTTCTTT. Its translation is CASSYGAGRGAFF.

Only a few counts were recorded for this clone. V gene TRBV5-4 combines with J gene TRBJ2-7, with TRBD1 identical over 9 bases. The CDR3 sequence is 15 residues long. With 0 bases clipped from V and 5 bases from J, the junction kept 6 bases outside the gene matches. Germline CDR1 is SGHNT and CDR2 is YYREEE (reference sequence). CDR3 DNA: TGTGCCAGCAGCTTGGGCGGGACAGGGATCGACGAGCAGTACTTC. Amino acids: CASSLGGTGIDEQYF.

Comment on this clone: At one end, the junction sequence differs from germline, possibly due to a read error. This sequence joins TRBV9 and TRBJ1-2, with 8 bases lining up with TRBD1. This CDR3 comprises 13 residues. Germline-derived CDR1 and CDR2 are SGDLS and YYNGEE. The chain's CDR3 is CASSVANEGQVSF. CDR3 nucleotides: TGTGCCAGCAGCGTAGCTAATGAGGGACAGGTATCCTTC.

The rearrangement links TRBV6-2 or TRBV6-3 to TRBJ2-7, with TRBD2 matching over 7 bases. With V trimmed by 6 bases and J by 5 bases, 10 bases remained unmatched. This CDR3 spans 14 amino acids. In germline, CDR1 is MNHEY, CDR2 SVGEGT. For the CDR3, the DNA is TGTGCCAGCAGCCTGGGGAGGGGACGGGACGAGCAGTACTTC. Encoded protein: CASSLGRGRDEQYF.

Here the CDR3 reads CASSYSFRDKSEQYF. CDR3 in DNA: TGTGCCAGCAGTTACTCATTTCGGGACAAAAGCGAGCAGTACTTC. The chain is built from TRBV6-5 and TRBJ2-7, with D possibly matching TRBD1 (6 bases). The V gene lost 0 bases and the J gene lost 6 bases, with 15 bases spanning the gap. CDR3 length equals 15 residues. The germline gives CDR1 MNHEY, CDR2 SVGAGI.

The chain couples TRBV19 to TRBJ2-7; 9 nucleotides line up with TRBD1. CDR3 length equals 12 residues. Germline trimming cut 10 bases from V and 2 bases from J; bases unmatched to any gene: 3. CDR1 is LNHDA, CDR2 SQIVND, per germline (reference sequence). The CDR3, as DNA: TGTGCCACCAGGGACAGGGCCTACGAGCAGTACTTC. Protein: CATRDRAYEQYF. The whole variable domain, filled in from reference TRBV19 and TRBJ2-7, reads DGGITQSPKYLFRKEGQNVTLSCEQNLNHDAMYWYRQDPGQGLRLIYYSQIVNDFQKGDIAEGYSVSREKKESFPLTVTSAQKNPTAFYLCATRDRAYEQYFGPGTRLTVT.

The chain uses TRBV5-5 and TRBJ2-4, with TRBD1 identical over 10 bases. From germline, CDR1 is SGHKS and CDR2 YYEKEE (reference sequence). The CDR3 is 14 amino acids. V was pared by 2 bases and J by 8 bases, with 4 bases of the junction left unmatched. This CDR3 is CASSFDRGRYIQYF. In DNA form, the CDR3 reads TGTGCCAGCAGCTTCGACAGGGGGCGATACATTCAGTACTTC.

The gene calls are TRBV27 and TRBJ1-2, with TRBD1 as a possible D gene (5 bases). Per the germline V gene, CDR1 is MNHEY and CDR2 is SMNVEV (reference sequence). The CDR3 spans 17 residues. Trimming removed 1 base from V and 1 base from J, with 16 bases in between. In DNA, the CDR3 is TGTGCCAGCAGTTTATTGGTCAGGGTGGGAGGTAACTATGGCTACACCTTC. Translating it yields CASSLLVRVGGNYGYTF.

This rearrangement joins TRBV29-1 to TRBJ1-2; 7 bases are a match to TRBD1. CDR3 length: 15 amino acids. V lost 6 bases and J lost 1; bases outside the gene matches: 11. Germline CDR1 is SQVTM and CDR2 is ANQGSEA. In DNA form, the CDR3 reads TGCAGCGTCGAGCCACGGGACAGCTTTAACTATGGCTACACCTTC. This gives the protein CSVEPRDSFNYGYTF. Variable domain in full (rest from reference TRBV29-1 and TRBJ1-2): SAVISQKPSRDICQRGTSLTIQCQVDSQVTMMFWYRQQPGQSLTLIATANQGSEATYESGFVIDKFPISRPNLTFSTLTVSNMSPEDSSIYLCSVEPRDSFNYGYTFGSGTRLTVV.

Details on this clone: The same CDR3 arises from other DNA sequences in this sample as well. The chain is built from TRBV9 and TRBJ2-5; 11 bases match TRBD2. The CDR3 runs to 14 residues. Germline lookup yields CDR1 SGDLS and CDR2 YYNGEE. With V trimmed by 4 bases and J by 4 bases, 3 bases remained unmatched. The chain's CDR3 is CASSPGLAGETQYF. The CDR3 coding sequence is TGTGCCAGCAGCCCAGGACTAGCGGGAGAGACCCAGTACTTC.

The CDR3 is CASSLSWWDRGGNNEQFF. DNA for the CDR3: TGTGCCAGCAGCTTGAGTTGGTGGGACAGGGGAGGGAACAATGAGCAGTTCTTC. The gene calls are TRBV5-8 and TRBJ2-1; 10 nucleotides agree with TRBD1. This CDR3 region has 18 residues. Germline-derived CDR1 and CDR2 are SGHTS and YDEGEE. The V segment lost 1 base and the J segment 5 bases; nucleotides outside the gene matches: 12.

The genes are TRBV7-2 and TRBJ2-7; TRBD1 is a possible D gene (6 bases). The CDR3 is made up of 14 amino acids. Germline CDR1 is SGHTA and CDR2 is FQGNSA. Between the trimmed V and J ends, which lost 4 bases and 2 bases, there was a span of 12 bases. DNA for the CDR3: TGTGCCAGCAGCTCAAGACAGGCTACCTACGAGCAGTACTTC. Amino acids: CASSSRQATYEQYF.

At least ten counts were recorded for this clone. The chain combines TRBV5-5 with TRBJ2-3, with 8 nucleotides matching TRBD2. Germline V CDR1 and CDR2: SGHKS, YYEKEE (reference sequence). The CDR3 has 17 amino acids. V was clipped by 4 bases and J by 5 bases; unmatched bases: 15. The CDR3 is CASSARGGPIVQDTQYF. In DNA, the CDR3 is TGTGCCAGCAGCGCCCGCGGGGGGCCTATAGTTCAAGATACGCAGTATTTT.

This clone appeared a single time. J is TRBJ2-7 and V is TRBV2, with TRBD2 as a possible D gene (5 bases). Germline-derived CDR1 and CDR2 are SNHLY and FYNNEI. The V end lost 7 bases, the J end lost 1 base, and 14 bases lay between the germline ends. The CDR3 runs to 14 residues. The CDR3 bases are TGTGCCAGCAAGGAGGCCGTGACATCCTACGAGCAGTACTTC. It translates to CASKEAVTSYEQYF. The variable domain in full, with the rest retrieved from reference TRBV2 and TRBJ2-7, is EPEVTQTPSHQVTQMGQEVILRCVPISNHLYFYWYRQILGQKVEFLVSFYNNEISEKSEIFDDQFSVERPDGSNFTLKIRSTKLEDSAMYFCASKEAVTSYEQYFGPGTRLTVT.